This TCR beta chain comes out of a study of CD8 T cells in Susac syndrome. Reverse transcription of about 0.5 to 1 ug RNA used random hexamers. One entry per CDR3 protein, called by TCRdb with MiXCR from the immunoSEQ multiplex PCR reads. Among just over 80,000 distinct CDR3 sequences listed, approximately 94% were seen once. The germline V gene has CDR1 LGHDT and CDR2 YNNKEL (reference sequence). Trimming pared 1 base from V and 6 bases from J, leaving 13 bases between. The CDR3 contains 14 residues. The sample comprised CD8+ T cells from PBMCs. This clonotype was obtained from a human donor in good health. The chain is built from TRBV3-1 and TRBJ2-7; D call uncertain. The CDR3 is CASSQAGRAIEQYV. In nucleotides, the CDR3 is TGTGCCAGCAGCCAAGCCGGAAGGGCGATCGAGCAGTACGTC.